This TCR beta chain was recovered during a study of Tregs in tolerant kidney transplant recipients. Regarding the study as a whole: The most relevant donor-specific Treg TCRbeta repertoire apparently came from expansion with activated donor B cells. Tolerant patients' donor-specific Tregs expanded beyond overall Tregs, suggesting antigen-driven growth.

Remarks on this clone: Its antigen is unknown.

The nonmyeloablative bone marrow transplants came from related graft donors, with transient mixed chimerism. Unstimulated Tregs (CD4+CD25+CD127-) and CD4+CD25- non-Tregs were sorted from PBMCs. The data were produced by immunoSEQ multiplex PCR, yet TCRdb's version contains in-frame clones alone and is incomplete. Of nearly 50,000 clones in the sample, 89% were seen once. The clonotype was recovered from a human patient who received a combined kidney and bone marrow transplant. Some T cells may be the graft donor's. The sequences come from CD8+ T cells from blood (PBMCs), collected 12 months after the transplant.

CDR3 sequence reads: CAIMDGGANEQFF. CDR3 sequence (DNA): TGTGCCATCATGGATGGGGGGGCCAATGAGCAGTTCTTC. The chain is built from TRBV10-3 and TRBJ2-1, with TRBD2 as a possible D gene (7 bases). Trimming took 7 bases from V and 6 from J, leaving 13 bases between them. The length of the CDR3 is 13 residues. Germline CDR1 is ENHRY and CDR2 is SYGVKD.